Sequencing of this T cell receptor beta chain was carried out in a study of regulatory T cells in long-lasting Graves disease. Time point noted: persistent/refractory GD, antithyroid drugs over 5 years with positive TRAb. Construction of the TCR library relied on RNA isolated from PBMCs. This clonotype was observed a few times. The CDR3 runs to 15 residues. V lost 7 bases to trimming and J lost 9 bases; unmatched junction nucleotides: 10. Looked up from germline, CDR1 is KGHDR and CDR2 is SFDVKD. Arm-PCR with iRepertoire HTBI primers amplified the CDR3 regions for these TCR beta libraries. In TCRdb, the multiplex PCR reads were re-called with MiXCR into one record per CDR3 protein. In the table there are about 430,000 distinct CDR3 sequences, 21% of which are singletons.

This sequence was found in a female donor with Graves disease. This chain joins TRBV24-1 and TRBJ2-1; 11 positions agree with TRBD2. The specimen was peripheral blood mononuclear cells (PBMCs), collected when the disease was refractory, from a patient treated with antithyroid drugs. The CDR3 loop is CATSGVAGGPSEQFF. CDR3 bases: TGTGCCACCAGCGGGGTAGCGGGAGGGCCGAGTGAGCAGTTCTTC.